What follows are 3 T cell receptor beta chains derived from one specimen sequenced in a study of blood T cell repertoires in COVID-19. Here immunoSEQ multiplex PCR was the method, and the copy in TCRdb shows in-frame clones only, minus some. The profile covers about 150,000 clones, with around 86% appearing a single time and approximately 0.62% taken by the ten largest. Sequenced: peripheral blood. These TCRs come from a man aged 60 to 75 with COVID-19, enrolled during active disease.

This chain uses TRBV6-5 with TRBJ1-6; 7 bases agree with TRBD1. The CDR3 totals 15 residues. The J segment lost 9 bases and the V segment lost 7 bases, leaving 12 bases of the junction unmatched. Germline V gene sequence: CDR1 MNHEY, CDR2 SVGAGI. DNA of the CDR3: TGTGCCAGCAACCCCTCGACAGGGAAGGGTTCACCCCTCCACTTT. It yields the protein CASNPSTGKGSPLHF.

The chain is built from TRBV27 and TRBJ2-7; TRBD1 matches at 11 bases. J gave up 7 bases and V 4 bases, and 6 bases lay outside the gene matches. The CDR3 spans 14 residues. Germline CDR1 MNHEY, CDR2 SMNVEV (reference sequence). The CDR3 region is CASSSGQGAYEQYF. CDR3 sequence (DNA): TGTGCCAGCAGTTCCGGACAGGGGGCGTATGAGCAGTACTTC.

The chain couples TRBV6-5 to TRBJ1-1; a possible D gene is TRBD1 (6 bases). The CDR3 runs to 15 residues. Germline assignment: CDR1 MNHEY and CDR2 SVGAGI. V gave up 0 bases and J gave up 0 bases, with 8 bases separating them. The CDR3: CASSYSDRMNTEAFF. CDR3 sequence (DNA): TGTGCCAGCAGTTACTCGGACAGAATGAACACTGAAGCTTTCTTT.